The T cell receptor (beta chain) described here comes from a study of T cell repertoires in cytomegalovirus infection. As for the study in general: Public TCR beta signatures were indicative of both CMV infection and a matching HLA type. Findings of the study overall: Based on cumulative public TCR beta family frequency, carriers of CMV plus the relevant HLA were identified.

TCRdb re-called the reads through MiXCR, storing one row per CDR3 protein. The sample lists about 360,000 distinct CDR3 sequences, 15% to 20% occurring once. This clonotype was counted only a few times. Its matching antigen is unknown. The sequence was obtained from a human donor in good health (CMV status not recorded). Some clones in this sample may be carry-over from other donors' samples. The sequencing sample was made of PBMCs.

The CDR3 loop reads CASRIDRPSGTLHF. CDR3 DNA sequence: TGTGCCAGCAGGATTGACAGACCCTCGGGCACCCTCCACTTT. This chain connects TRBV6-2 or TRBV6-3 to TRBJ1-6; TRBD1 is a possible D gene (5 bases). The CDR3 length is 14 residues. CDR1 and CDR2 from the germline V gene are MNHEY and SVGEGT. V lost 6 bases and J 14 bases, leaving 20 bases between the germline ends.